One sample yielded the 9 T cell receptor beta chains listed below, sequenced in a study of cytomegalovirus exposure and HLA in healthy donors. PCR was performed using 60 Vbeta and 13 Jbeta primers. Sequencing was performed with immunoSEQ multiplex PCR; in TCRdb, only in-frame clones are kept and a portion is missing. The sample records some 150,000 clones, roughly 85% being singletons. Source material: PBMCs. The receptors originated from a male donor in good health and CMV-seronegative.

The CDR3 DNA reads TGTGCCAGCAGTGACGGGACAGAGTATAATTCACCCCTCCACTTT. Translating it yields CASSDGTEYNSPLHF. J is TRBJ1-6 and V is TRBV2, with 7 bases aligning to TRBD1. After removal of 3 bases from V and 4 bases from J, the junction contained 3 bases not matched to a gene. The germline gives CDR1 SNHLY, CDR2 FYNNEI. The CDR3 is made up of 15 amino acids.

The chain is built from TRBV29-1 and TRBJ1-4; 7 bases are shared with TRBD1. The CDR3 has 15 amino acids. Germline V lookup: CDR1 SQVTM, CDR2 ANQGSEA. The J segment lost 0 bases and the V segment lost 6 bases, leaving 7 bases of the junction unmatched. The CDR3 region has the DNA TGCAGCGTATCGGACAGGTCGACAACTAATGAAAAACTGTTTTTT. Translating it yields CSVSDRSTTNEKLFF.

The J gene is TRBJ2-3, the V gene TRBV9; D is perhaps TRBD2 (6 bases). The V gene lost 4 bases and the J gene lost 0 bases, with 18 bases spanning the gap. CDR1 is SGDLS and CDR2 is YYNGEE in the germline V gene. The CDR3 runs 17 residues. The CDR3, as DNA: TGTGCCAGCAGCAAGGGCCAGCTAGCGACTAGCACAGATACGCAGTATTTT. Residues: CASSKGQLATSTDTQYF.

The gene calls are TRBV11-2 and TRBJ1-1; no firm D call. This CDR3 is 14 amino acids long. With 1 base removed from V and 1 base from J, the gap between germline ends came to 7 bases. Germline values: CDR1 SGHAT, CDR2 FQNNGV. DNA of the CDR3: TGTGCCAGCAGCTTAGTCCACAGGAACACTGAAGCTTTCTTT. It translates to CASSLVHRNTEAFF.

The V and J genes are TRBV7-9 and TRBJ2-7; 8 bases map to TRBD2. The CDR3 consists of 15 residues. The ends lost 5 bases at V and 3 bases at J; junction bases unmatched: 9. Germline V gives CDR1 SEHNR, CDR2 FQNEAQ (reference sequence). The chain's CDR3 is CASSTRAGAVYEQYF. CDR3 sequence (DNA): TGTGCCAGCAGCACAAGAGCGGGAGCGGTCTACGAGCAGTACTTC.

This clone has just one count. The chain couples TRBV7-9 to TRBJ2-3; 10 nucleotides match TRBD2. Germline CDR1 and CDR2: SEHNR and FQNEAQ (reference sequence). This CDR3 spans 15 amino acids. The J segment lost 5 bases and the V segment lost 5 bases, leaving 7 bases of the junction unmatched. The DNA for the CDR3 is TGTGCCAGCAGCAAAACTAGCGGGGCTAGAGATACGCAGTATTTT. Protein sequence: CASSKTSGARDTQYF.

V is TRBV30 and J is TRBJ1-2; 9 bases fit TRBD1. J gave up 10 bases and V 0 bases, and 6 bases lay outside the gene matches. The CDR3 totals 13 residues. The germline gives CDR1 GTSNPN, CDR2 SVGIG (reference sequence). The CDR3, as DNA: TGTGCCTGGAGTGTACGGACAGGGGCTGACTACACCTTC. This gives the protein CAWSVRTGADYTF.

The chain joins TRBV29-1 to TRBJ2-2, with unresolved D. V was cut by 5 bases and J by 3 bases, with 7 bases left in between. Germline values: CDR1 SQVTM, CDR2 ANQGSEA. The CDR3 extends over 12 amino acids. The CDR3 DNA sequence: TGCAGCGTTTCCCGCGACACCGGGGAGCTGTTTTTT. Its protein is CSVSRDTGELFF.

V gene TRBV6-5 combines with J gene TRBJ1-2; 7 bases agree with TRBD1. The germline CDR1 and CDR2 sequences are MNHEY and SVGAGI. The junction had 4 bases not matched to a gene; V was cut back by 4 bases and J by 8 bases. The CDR3 contains 12 residues. The DNA of the CDR3 is TGTGCCAGCAGTTCCCGACAGGGAGGCTACACCTTC. This sequence encodes CASSSRQGGYTF.